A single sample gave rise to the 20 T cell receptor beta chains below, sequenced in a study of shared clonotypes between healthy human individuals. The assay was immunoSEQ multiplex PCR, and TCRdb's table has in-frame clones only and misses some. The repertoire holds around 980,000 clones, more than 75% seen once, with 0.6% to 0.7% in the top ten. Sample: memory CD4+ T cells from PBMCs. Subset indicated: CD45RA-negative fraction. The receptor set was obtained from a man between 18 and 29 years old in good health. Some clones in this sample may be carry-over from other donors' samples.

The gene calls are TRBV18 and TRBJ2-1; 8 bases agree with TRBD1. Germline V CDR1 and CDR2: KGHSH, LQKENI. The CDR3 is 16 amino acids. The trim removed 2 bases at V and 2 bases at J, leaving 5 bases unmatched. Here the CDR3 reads CASSPVGQGAYNEQFF. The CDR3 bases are TGTGCCAGCTCACCAGTCGGACAGGGAGCCTACAATGAGCAGTTCTTC.

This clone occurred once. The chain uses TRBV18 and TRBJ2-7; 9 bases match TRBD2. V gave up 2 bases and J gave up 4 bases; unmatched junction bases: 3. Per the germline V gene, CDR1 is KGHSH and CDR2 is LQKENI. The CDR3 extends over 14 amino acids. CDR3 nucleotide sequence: TGTGCCAGCTCACCAGAGCGGGGGGCGTACGAGCAGTACTTC. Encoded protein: CASSPERGAYEQYF. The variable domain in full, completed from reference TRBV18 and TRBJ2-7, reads NAGVMQNPRHLVRRRGQEARLRCSPMKGHSHVYWYRQLPEEGLKFMVYLQKENIIDESGMPKERFSAEFPKEGPSILRIQQVVRGDSAAYFCASSPERGAYEQYFGPGTRLTVT.

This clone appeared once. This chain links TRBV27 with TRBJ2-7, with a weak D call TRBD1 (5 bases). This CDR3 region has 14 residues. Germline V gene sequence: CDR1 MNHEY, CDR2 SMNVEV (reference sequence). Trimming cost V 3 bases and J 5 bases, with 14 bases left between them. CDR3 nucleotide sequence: TGTGCCAGCAGTTTTTCCAGGGCGCACGACGAGCAGTACTTC. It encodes CASSFSRAHDEQYF.

In DNA, the CDR3 is TGTGCCAGCAGCTTTCCGTACCAAGAGACCCAGTACTTC. Translated, it gives CASSFPYQETQYF. This chain uses TRBV5-5 with TRBJ2-5; the D is unclear. V dropped 2 bases and J dropped 0 bases, with 5 bases sitting between them. CDR1 and CDR2 (germline): SGHKS, YYEKEE (reference sequence). The CDR3 runs 13 residues.

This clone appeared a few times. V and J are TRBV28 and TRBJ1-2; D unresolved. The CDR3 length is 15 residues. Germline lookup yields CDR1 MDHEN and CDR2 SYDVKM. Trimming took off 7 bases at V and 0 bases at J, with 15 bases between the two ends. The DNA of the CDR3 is TGTGCCAGCACCACCCGAGGGTGGGCTAACTATGGCTACACCTTC. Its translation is CASTTRGWANYGYTF.

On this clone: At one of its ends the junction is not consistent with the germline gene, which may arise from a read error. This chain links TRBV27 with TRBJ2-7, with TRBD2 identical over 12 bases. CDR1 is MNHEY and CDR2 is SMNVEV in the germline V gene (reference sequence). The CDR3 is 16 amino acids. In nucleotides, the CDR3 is TGTGCCAGCAGTCTATCGATCGGGACTAGCGGGTACGAGCAGTACTTC. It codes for CASSLSIGTSGYEQYF.

This CDR3 reads CASSLRGQGRNEQFF. The CDR3 DNA reads as TGTGCCAGCAGTCTCAGAGGACAGGGCCGGAATGAGCAGTTCTTC. This sequence joins TRBV28 and TRBJ2-1, with TRBD1 identical over 8 bases. V shed 5 bases, J shed 7 bases, and the junction held 10 bases outside the gene matches. The length of the CDR3 is 15 residues. Germline CDR1 and CDR2: MDHEN and SYDVKM.

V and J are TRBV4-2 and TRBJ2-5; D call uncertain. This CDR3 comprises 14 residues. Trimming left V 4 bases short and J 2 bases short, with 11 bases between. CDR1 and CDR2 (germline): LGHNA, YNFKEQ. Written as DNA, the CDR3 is TGTGCCAGCAGCCGATCCCTCGGGCAAGAGACCCAGTACTTC. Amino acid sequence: CASSRSLGQETQYF.

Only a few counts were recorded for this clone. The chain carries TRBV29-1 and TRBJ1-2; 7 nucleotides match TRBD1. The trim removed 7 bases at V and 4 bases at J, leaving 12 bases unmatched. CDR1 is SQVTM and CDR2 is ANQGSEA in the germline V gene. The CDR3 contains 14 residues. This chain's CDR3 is CSGSTGTVGYGYTF. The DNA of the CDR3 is TGCAGCGGGTCGACAGGGACCGTCGGCTATGGCTACACCTTC. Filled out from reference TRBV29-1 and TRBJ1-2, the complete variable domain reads SAVISQKPSRDICQRGTSLTIQCQVDSQVTMMFWYRQQPGQSLTLIATANQGSEATYESGFVIDKFPISRPNLTFSTLTVSNMSPEDSSIYLCSGSTGTVGYGYTFGSGTRLTVV.

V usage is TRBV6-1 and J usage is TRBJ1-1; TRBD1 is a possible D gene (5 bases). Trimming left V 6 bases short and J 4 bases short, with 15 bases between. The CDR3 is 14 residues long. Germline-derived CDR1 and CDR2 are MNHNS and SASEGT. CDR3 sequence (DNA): TGTGCCAGCAGCGCTAACCGGGGGGGCACTGAAGCTTTCTTT. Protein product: CASSANRGGTEAFF.

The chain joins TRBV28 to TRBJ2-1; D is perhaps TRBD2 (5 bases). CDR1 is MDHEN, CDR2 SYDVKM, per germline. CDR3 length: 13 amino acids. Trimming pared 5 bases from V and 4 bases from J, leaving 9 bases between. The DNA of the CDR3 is TGTGCCAGCAGTCAGGACTTTTACAATGAGCAGTTCTTC. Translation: CASSQDFYNEQFF.

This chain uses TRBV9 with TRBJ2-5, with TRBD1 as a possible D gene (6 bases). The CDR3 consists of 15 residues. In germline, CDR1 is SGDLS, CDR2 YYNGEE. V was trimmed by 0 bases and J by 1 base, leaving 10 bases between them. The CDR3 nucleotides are TGTGCCAGCAGCGTAGCTGTGGACAGCCAAGAGACCCAGTACTTC. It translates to CASSVAVDSQETQYF.

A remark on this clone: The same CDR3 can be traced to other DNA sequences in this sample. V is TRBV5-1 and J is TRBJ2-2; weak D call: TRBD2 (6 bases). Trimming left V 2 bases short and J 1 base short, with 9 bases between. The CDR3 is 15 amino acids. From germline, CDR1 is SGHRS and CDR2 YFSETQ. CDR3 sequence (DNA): TGCGCCAGCAGCTTTCAGGGAGGGAACACCGGGGAGCTGTTTTTT. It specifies CASSFQGGNTGELFF. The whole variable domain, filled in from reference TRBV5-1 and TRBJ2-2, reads KAGVTQTPRYLIKTRGQQVTLSCSPISGHRSVSWYQQTPGQGLQFLFEYFSETQRNKGNFPGRFSGRQFSNSRSEMNVSTLELGDSALYLCASSFQGGNTGELFFGEGSRLTVL.

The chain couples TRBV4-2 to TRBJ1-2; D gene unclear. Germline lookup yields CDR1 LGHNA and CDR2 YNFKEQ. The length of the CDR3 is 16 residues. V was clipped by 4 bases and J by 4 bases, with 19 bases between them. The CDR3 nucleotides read TGTGCCAGCAGCCTAGCGACCCGTAAAAACTTCTATGGCTACACCTTC. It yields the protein CASSLATRKNFYGYTF.

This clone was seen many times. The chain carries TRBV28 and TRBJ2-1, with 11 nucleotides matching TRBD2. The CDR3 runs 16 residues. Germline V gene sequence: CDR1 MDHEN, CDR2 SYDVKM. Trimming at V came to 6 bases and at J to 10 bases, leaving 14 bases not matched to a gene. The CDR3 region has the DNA TGTGCCAGCAGGGAGATAGCGGGAGGGACCACGAGGGAGCAGTTCTTC. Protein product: CASREIAGGTTREQFF.

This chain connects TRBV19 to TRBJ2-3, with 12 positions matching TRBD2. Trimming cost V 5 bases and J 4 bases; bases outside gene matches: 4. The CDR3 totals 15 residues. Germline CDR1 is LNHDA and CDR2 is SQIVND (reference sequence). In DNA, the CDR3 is TGTGCCAGTAGTCCTAGCGGGAGGGGGTCAGATACGCAGTATTTT. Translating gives CASSPSGRGSDTQYF. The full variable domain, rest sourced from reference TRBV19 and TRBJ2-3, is DGGITQSPKYLFRKEGQNVTLSCEQNLNHDAMYWYRQDPGQGLRLIYYSQIVNDFQKGDIAEGYSVSREKKESFPLTVTSAQKNPTAFYLCASSPSGRGSDTQYFGPGTRLTVL.

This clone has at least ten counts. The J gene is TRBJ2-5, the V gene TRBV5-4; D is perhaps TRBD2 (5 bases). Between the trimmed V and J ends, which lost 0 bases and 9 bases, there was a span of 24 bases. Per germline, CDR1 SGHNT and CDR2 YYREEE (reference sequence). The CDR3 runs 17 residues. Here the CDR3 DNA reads TGTGCCAGCAGCTTGGAAGCGGCCCCTGCCTTACAAGCGGCCCAGTACTTC. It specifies CASSLEAAPALQAAQYF.

DNA for the CDR3: TGTGCCAGCAGTTTATTCGTGGGAGGCTACACCTTC. Protein: CASSLFVGGYTF. The rearrangement joins TRBV28 to TRBJ1-2; no firm D call. Trimming took 1 base from V and 8 from J, leaving 8 bases between them. CDR1 and CDR2 from the germline V gene are MDHEN and SYDVKM. The CDR3 is made up of 12 amino acids.

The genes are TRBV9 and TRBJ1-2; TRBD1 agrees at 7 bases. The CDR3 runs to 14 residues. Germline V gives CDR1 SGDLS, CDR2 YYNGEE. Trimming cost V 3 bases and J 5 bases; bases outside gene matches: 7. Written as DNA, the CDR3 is TGTGCCAGCAGCGCCGGGGGGGACAGATATGGCTACACCTTC. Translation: CASSAGGDRYGYTF.

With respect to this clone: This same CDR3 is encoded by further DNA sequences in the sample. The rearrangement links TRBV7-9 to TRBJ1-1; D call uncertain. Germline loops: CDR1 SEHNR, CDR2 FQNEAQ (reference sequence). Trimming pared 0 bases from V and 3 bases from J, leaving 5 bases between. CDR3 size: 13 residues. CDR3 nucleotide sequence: TGTGCCAGCAGCTTAGCGCCTGACACTGAAGCTTTCTTT. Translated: CASSLAPDTEAFF.